The 29 T cell receptor beta chains below all came from one sample that was sequenced in a study of shared clonotypes between healthy human individuals. The data were produced by immunoSEQ multiplex PCR, yet TCRdb's version contains in-frame clones alone and is incomplete. The sample includes 980,000 or so clones, 70% to 85% of them seen just once. Sequenced input: memory CD4+ T cells sorted from blood. Noted subset: CD45RA-negative fraction. Receptors were obtained from a man between 18 and 29 years old in good health.

The chain links TRBV21-1 to TRBJ1-5; TRBD1 is the table's D call and was not checked against the DNA. TRBV21-1 is an annotated pseudogene. The CDR3 loop spans 17 amino acids. This chain's CDR3 is CASNSETGDLSNQPQHF. The CDR3 DNA sequence: TGTGCCAGCAACTCAGAGACAGGGGACCTTAGCAATCAGCCCCAGCATTTT.

J is TRBJ1-1 and V is TRBV2; D may be TRBD1 (6 bases). Germline V gives CDR1 SNHLY, CDR2 FYNNEI. There are 15 residues in the CDR3. The V and J ends lost 6 bases and 0 bases respectively, with 14 bases between them. In DNA, the CDR3 is TGTGCCAGCAGGTCGGGCGGGACACTGAACACTGAAGCTTTCTTT. This codes for CASRSGGTLNTEAFF.

The chain uses TRBV9 and TRBJ1-4; D remains ambiguous. The CDR3 spans 15 residues. V shed 2 bases and J shed 8 bases, with 16 bases lying between them. In germline, CDR1 is SGDLS, CDR2 YYNGEE. The CDR3 loop is CASSVRAESGEKLFF. CDR3 coding DNA: TGTGCCAGCAGCGTCCGGGCGGAGAGCGGGGAAAAACTGTTTTTT.

With regard to this clone: This same CDR3 is encoded by further DNA sequences in the sample. V and J are TRBV30 and TRBJ1-1; no firm D call. The CDR3 runs to 13 residues. CDR1 GTSNPN and CDR2 SVGIG come from the germline V gene (reference sequence). The V end lost 4 bases, the J end lost 0 bases, and 9 bases lay between the germline ends. The CDR3 region is CAWTRRLNTEAFF. The CDR3 DNA reads TGTGCCTGGACCAGGCGGCTGAACACTGAAGCTTTCTTT.

CDR3 DNA sequence: TGTGCCAGCAGCTTCCCGAGACAGGGACCTGAGCAGTTCTTC. Translating gives CASSFPRQGPEQFF. V is TRBV7-9 and J is TRBJ2-1, with 7 bases matching TRBD1. The V gene's germline CDR1 is SEHNR and CDR2 FQNEAQ (reference sequence). This CDR3 comprises 14 residues. V lost 3 bases and J lost 9; bases outside the gene matches: 8.

This chain links TRBV29-1 with TRBJ2-3, with a possible D match to TRBD1 (6 bases). V lost 7 bases and J 2 bases, leaving 13 bases between the germline ends. The CDR3 is made up of 13 amino acids. Germline CDR1 is SQVTM and CDR2 is ANQGSEA. The CDR3 region is CSARRDNTDTQYF. The CDR3 bases are TGCAGCGCCCGTCGGGACAACACAGATACGCAGTATTTT.

A single count supports this clone. V is TRBV7-2 and J is TRBJ2-4; D gene uncertain. CDR1 is SGHTA and CDR2 is FQGNSA in the germline V gene. This CDR3 contains 11 residues. The V end lost 5 bases, the J end lost 3 bases, and 2 bases lay between the germline ends. CDR3 loop: CASSDKNIQYF. CDR3 nucleotide sequence: TGTGCCAGCAGCGACAAAAACATTCAGTACTTC. The variable domain in full, completed from reference TRBV7-2 and TRBJ2-4, reads GAGVSQSPSNKVTEKGKDVELRCDPISGHTALYWYRQSLGQGLEFLIYFQGNSAPDKSGLPSDRFSAERTGGSVSTLTIQRTQQEDSAVYLCASSDKNIQYFGAGTRLSVL.

This sequence joins TRBV7-2 and TRBJ2-2; 10 nucleotides align to TRBD2. Trimming took 5 bases from V and 4 from J; bases not matched to a gene: 10. Germline assignment: CDR1 SGHTA and CDR2 FQGNSA. The CDR3 spans 17 residues. For the CDR3, the DNA is TGTGCCAGCAGCCCTAGTGGCCTAGCGGGGGCCACCGGGGAGCTGTTTTTT. This sequence encodes CASSPSGLAGATGELFF. Looking up the rest from reference TRBV7-2 and TRBJ2-2 gives the full variable domain: GAGVSQSPSNKVTEKGKDVELRCDPISGHTALYWYRQSLGQGLEFLIYFQGNSAPDKSGLPSDRFSAERTGGSVSTLTIQRTQQEDSAVYLCASSPSGLAGATGELFFGEGSRLTVL.

The V gene is TRBV6-5, the J gene TRBJ1-5; maybe TRBD1 (5 bases). CDR1 is MNHEY, CDR2 SVGAGI, per germline. The V end lost 10 bases, the J end lost 1 base, and 11 bases lay between the germline ends. The CDR3 has 13 amino acids. CDR3: CATLRDSNQPQHF. The CDR3 DNA is TGTGCCACCCTCCGGGACAGCAATCAGCCCCAGCATTTT.

This sequence joins TRBV30 and TRBJ1-1; TRBD1 is a possible D gene (5 bases). In germline, CDR1 is GTSNPN, CDR2 SVGIG (reference sequence). The CDR3 sequence is 16 residues long. V lost 4 bases, J lost 0 bases, and 18 bases lay in between. The DNA of the CDR3 is TGTGCCTGGATTTTTGGGGGACCGGGCCTGAACACTGAAGCTTTCTTT. This codes for CAWIFGGPGLNTEAFF.

The genes are TRBV5-1 and TRBJ1-3; 7 bases map to TRBD1. This CDR3 has 18 amino acids. With V trimmed by 4 bases and J by 0 bases, 13 bases remained unmatched. CDR1 is SGHRS and CDR2 is YFSETQ in the germline V gene. CDR3 DNA: TGCGCCAGCAGCCGTGAGGCTACAGGGGCTCGCTCTGGAAACACCATATATTTT. Translation: CASSREATGARSGNTIYF.

This chain joins TRBV30 and TRBJ1-2; tentative D call: TRBD1 (6 bases). The germline gives CDR1 GTSNPN, CDR2 SVGIG (reference sequence). V was clipped by 4 bases and J by 6 bases, with 21 bases between them. The CDR3 is 15 residues long. This CDR3 is CAWNPRGRLANGYTF. The CDR3 coding sequence is TGTGCCTGGAATCCAAGGGGGAGACTAGCCAATGGCTACACCTTC.

The chain is built from TRBV5-1 and TRBJ2-7, with D perhaps given as TRBD1 or TRBD2 (5 bases each). Germline V gene sequence: CDR1 SGHRS, CDR2 YFSETQ. The CDR3 has 13 amino acids. V lost 4 bases and J lost 6, with 14 bases in between. CDR3 residues: CASSTLGDVEQYF. The CDR3 DNA reads TGCGCCAGCAGCACACTGGGGGACGTCGAGCAGTACTTC.

The genes are TRBV28 and TRBJ2-7; TRBD1 aligns across 10 bases. Germline lookup yields CDR1 MDHEN and CDR2 SYDVKM. This CDR3 region has 14 residues. The J segment lost 2 bases and the V segment lost 9 bases, leaving 7 bases of the junction unmatched. The CDR3 bases are TGTGCCAGTCTCGACAGGGGGCATACCTACGAGCAGTACTTC. Protein sequence: CASLDRGHTYEQYF.

On this clone itself: Other nucleotide sequences from this sample produce the same CDR3. The chain recombines TRBV27 with TRBJ1-1; D perhaps matches TRBD1 (6 bases). Germline CDR1 is MNHEY and CDR2 is SMNVEV (reference sequence). V was pared by 5 bases and J by 5 bases, with 12 bases between. This CDR3 has 13 residues. CDR3 region: CASSQQGRTEAFF. The CDR3 DNA reads as TGTGCCAGCAGTCAACAGGGAAGGACTGAAGCTTTCTTT.

This chain connects TRBV7-2 to TRBJ2-7; D gene unclear. The germline CDR1 and CDR2 sequences are SGHTA and FQGNSA. Trimming took off 2 bases at V and 1 base at J, with 12 bases between the two ends. There are 15 residues in the CDR3. The CDR3 reads CASSLIRVGSYEQYF. CDR3 DNA: TGTGCCAGCAGCTTAATACGCGTAGGGTCCTACGAGCAGTACTTC.

The chain employs TRBV5-1 and TRBJ2-1, with 15 bases identical to TRBD2. Trimming removed 2 bases from V and 8 bases from J; junction bases left unmatched: 5. This CDR3 region has 16 residues. Germline V gives CDR1 SGHRS, CDR2 YFSETQ. The CDR3, as DNA: TGCGCCAGCAGCTTTCGGACTAGCGGGAGGGCAGATGAGCAGTTCTTC. Its protein product is CASSFRTSGRADEQFF.

In this sample, this clone turned up a few times. The V call is TRBV5-4, the J call TRBJ2-7, with 7 bases lining up with TRBD2. CDR1 and CDR2 from the germline V gene are SGHNT and YYREEE (reference sequence). The V segment lost 4 bases and the J segment 5 bases; nucleotides outside the gene matches: 15. This CDR3 has 16 amino acids. CDR3 region: CASSPPGGDVGDEQYF. The DNA of the CDR3 is TGTGCCAGCAGCCCTCCGGGGGGAGATGTGGGCGACGAGCAGTACTTC.

The rearrangement uses TRBV7-9 and TRBJ2-2; a possible D gene is TRBD2 (6 bases). The CDR3 extends over 14 amino acids. V lost 4 bases, J lost 5 bases, and 11 bases lay in between. Looked up from germline, CDR1 is SEHNR and CDR2 is FQNEAQ (reference sequence). CDR3: CASSSRERTGELFF. CDR3 sequence (DNA): TGTGCCAGCAGCTCCCGGGAGAGAACCGGGGAGCTGTTTTTT.

On this clone itself: A far larger clone is one nucleotide away, so this likely arose from a read error. V and J are TRBV7-2 and TRBJ2-7; no firm D call. The germline V and J ends were trimmed by 5 bases and 0 bases, with 11 bases remaining between them. This CDR3 comprises 14 residues. CDR1 is SGHTA and CDR2 is FQGNSA in the germline V gene. The CDR3 sequence: CASSPPVSSYEQYF. The CDR3 region has the DNA TGTGCCAGCAGCCCCCCAGTTAGCTCCTACGAGCAGTACTTC. The variable domain in full, with the rest retrieved from reference TRBV7-2 and TRBJ2-7, is GAGVSQSPSNKVTEKGKDVELRCDPISGHTALYWYRQSLGQGLEFLIYFQGNSAPDKSGLPSDRFSAERTGGSVSTLTIQRTQQEDSAVYLCASSPPVSSYEQYFGPGTRLTVT.

The chain joins TRBV6-4 to TRBJ2-1; D is possibly TRBD2 (7 bases). V was trimmed by 4 bases and J by 4 bases, leaving 14 bases between them. Germline loops: CDR1 MRHNA, CDR2 SNTAGT. The CDR3 has 15 amino acids. This chain's CDR3 is CASSVEAGAYNEQFF. The CDR3 region has the DNA TGTGCCAGCAGTGTGGAGGCGGGGGCATACAATGAGCAGTTCTTC.

A few counts support this clone. V is TRBV30 and J is TRBJ1-5; 8 positions match TRBD1. CDR3 size: 14 residues. The V and J ends lost 4 bases and 4 bases, in that order; junction bases with no gene match: 6. The germline V gene has CDR1 GTSNPN and CDR2 SVGIG (reference sequence). CDR3 bases: TGTGCCTGGACCCTGGACAGGGAGAATCAGCCCCAGCATTTT. This translates into CAWTLDRENQPQHF.

This chain uses TRBV28 with TRBJ1-1, with D possibly TRBD1 on 5 matching bases. The germline V gene encodes CDR1 MDHEN and CDR2 SYDVKM. Trimming removed 6 bases from V and 5 bases from J, with 19 bases in between. This CDR3 has 15 amino acids. This chain's CDR3 is CASRTWRGRNTEAFF. The CDR3 nucleotides read TGTGCCAGCAGGACATGGAGGGGTCGTAATACTGAAGCTTTCTTT.

The chain uses TRBV7-2 and TRBJ2-2, with D hard to call. In germline, CDR1 is SGHTA, CDR2 FQGNSA. V lost 2 bases and J lost 1, with 8 bases in between. The CDR3 consists of 15 residues. The CDR3 nucleotides are TGTGCCAGCAGCTTAACTCACCAGAACACCGGGGAGCTGTTTTTT. It codes for CASSLTHQNTGELFF.

A remark on this clone: Other DNA sequences in this specimen translate into the identical CDR3. This chain joins TRBV5-6 and TRBJ2-5; 8 bases line up with TRBD2. From germline, CDR1 is SGHDT and CDR2 YYEEEE. This CDR3 is built from 15 residues. Trimming cost V 1 base and J 2 bases; bases outside gene matches: 4. The CDR3 DNA reads TGTGCCAGCAGCTTGACGTCGGGAGGGCAAGAGACCCAGTACTTC. Amino acids: CASSLTSGGQETQYF.

The chain has TRBV30 and TRBJ2-5; weak D call: TRBD2 (5 bases). The germline V gene has CDR1 GTSNPN and CDR2 SVGIG (reference sequence). The V end was cut by 4 bases, the J end by 5 bases, with 26 bases between. This CDR3 is 17 amino acids long. The CDR3 nucleotides read TGTGCCTGGACCACGGGCTTGATGGGAGATTTAGGGGAGACCCAGTACTTC. Translation gives CAWTTGLMGDLGETQYF.

The sample holds one count of this clone. The chain combines TRBV5-1 with TRBJ2-2; 13 nucleotides agree with TRBD2. Trimming removed 4 bases from V and 5 bases from J; junction bases left unmatched: 5. Germline CDR1 is SGHRS and CDR2 is YFSETQ. The length of the CDR3 is 16 residues. The CDR3 sequence is CASSRTSGGWTGELFF. The CDR3 DNA sequence: TGCGCCAGCAGCCGGACTAGCGGGGGATGGACCGGGGAGCTGTTTTTT.

This chain connects TRBV20-1 to TRBJ2-7; D unclear. This CDR3 spans 11 amino acids. The ends were cut back, 4 bases at V and 1 base at J, with 5 bases in the middle. Germline V CDR1 and CDR2: DFQATT, SNEGSKA (reference sequence). DNA for the CDR3: TGCAGTGCTATTAGTTCCTACGAGCAGTACTTC. Encoded protein: CSAISSYEQYF.

Only one count was recorded for this clone. This chain connects TRBV11-1 to TRBJ2-6; D not certain. The V gene lost 5 bases and the J gene lost 0 bases, with 8 bases spanning the gap. CDR3 length equals 15 residues. The germline gives CDR1 SGHAT, CDR2 FQDESV (reference sequence). In DNA form, the CDR3 reads TGTGCCAGCAGCGATGGAATCTCTGGGGCCAACGTCCTGACTTTC. This codes for CASSDGISGANVLTF.